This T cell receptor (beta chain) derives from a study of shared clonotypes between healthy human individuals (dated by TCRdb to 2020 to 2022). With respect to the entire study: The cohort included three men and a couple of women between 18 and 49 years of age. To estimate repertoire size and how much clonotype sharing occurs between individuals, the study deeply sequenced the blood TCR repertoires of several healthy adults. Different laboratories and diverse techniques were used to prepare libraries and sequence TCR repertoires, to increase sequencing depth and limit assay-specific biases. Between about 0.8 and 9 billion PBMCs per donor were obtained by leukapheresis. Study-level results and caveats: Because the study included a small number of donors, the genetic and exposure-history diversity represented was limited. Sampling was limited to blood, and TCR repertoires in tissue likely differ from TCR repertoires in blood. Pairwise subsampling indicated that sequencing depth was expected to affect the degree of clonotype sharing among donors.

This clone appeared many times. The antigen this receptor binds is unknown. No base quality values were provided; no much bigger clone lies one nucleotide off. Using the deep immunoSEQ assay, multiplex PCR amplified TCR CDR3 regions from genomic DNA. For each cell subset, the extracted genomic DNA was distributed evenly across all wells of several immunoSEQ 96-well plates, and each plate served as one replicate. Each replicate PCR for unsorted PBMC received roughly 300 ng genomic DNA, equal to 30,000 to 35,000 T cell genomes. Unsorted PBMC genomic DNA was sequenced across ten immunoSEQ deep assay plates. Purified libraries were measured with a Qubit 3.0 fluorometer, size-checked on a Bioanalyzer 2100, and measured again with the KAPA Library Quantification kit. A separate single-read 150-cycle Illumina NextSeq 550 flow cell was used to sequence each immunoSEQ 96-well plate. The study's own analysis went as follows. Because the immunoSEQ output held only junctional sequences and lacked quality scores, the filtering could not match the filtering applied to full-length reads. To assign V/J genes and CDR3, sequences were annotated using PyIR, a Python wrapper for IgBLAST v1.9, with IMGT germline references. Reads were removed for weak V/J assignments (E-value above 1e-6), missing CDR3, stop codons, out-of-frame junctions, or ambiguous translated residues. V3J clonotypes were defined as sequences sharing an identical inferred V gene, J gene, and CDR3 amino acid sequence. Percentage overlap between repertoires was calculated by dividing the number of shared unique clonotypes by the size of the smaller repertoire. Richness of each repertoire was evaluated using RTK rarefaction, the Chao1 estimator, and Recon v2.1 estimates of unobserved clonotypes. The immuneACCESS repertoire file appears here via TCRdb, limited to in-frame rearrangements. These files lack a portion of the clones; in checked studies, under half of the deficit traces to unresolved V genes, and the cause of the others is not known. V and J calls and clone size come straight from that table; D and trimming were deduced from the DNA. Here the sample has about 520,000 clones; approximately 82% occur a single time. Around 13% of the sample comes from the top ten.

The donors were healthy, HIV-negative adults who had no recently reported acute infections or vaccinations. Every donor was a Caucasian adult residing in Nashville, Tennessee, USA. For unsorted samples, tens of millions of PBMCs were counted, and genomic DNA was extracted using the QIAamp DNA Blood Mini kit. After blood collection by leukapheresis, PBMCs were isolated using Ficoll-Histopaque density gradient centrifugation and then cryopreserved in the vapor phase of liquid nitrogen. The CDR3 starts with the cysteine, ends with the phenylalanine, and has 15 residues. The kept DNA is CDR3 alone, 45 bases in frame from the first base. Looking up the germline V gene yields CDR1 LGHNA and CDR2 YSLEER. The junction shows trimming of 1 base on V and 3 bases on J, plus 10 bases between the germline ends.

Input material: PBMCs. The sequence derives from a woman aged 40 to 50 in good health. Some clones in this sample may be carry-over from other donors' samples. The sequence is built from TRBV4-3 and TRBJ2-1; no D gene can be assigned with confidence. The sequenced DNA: TGCGCCAGCAGCCAAGGACTTCCTGACTACAATGAGCAGTTCTTC. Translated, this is CASSQGLPDYNEQFF.